These 5 T cell receptor beta chains came from one sample sequenced in a study of Ad26.COV2.S vaccination and SARS-CoV-2 variants. Treatment described: roughly 18 received Ad26.COV2.S at low or high dose, single or two shots; roughly five received placebo; per-sample allocation not given. On day 63 after the first injection, vaccine and placebo recipients gave samples. Clones were sequenced by immunoSEQ multiplex PCR, and TCRdb holds only the in-frame ones, with some missing. In the table there are some 290,000 clones, around four fifths of which are singletons. Here the sequenced sample was peripheral blood, taken in a trial of Ad26.COV2.S vaccine versus placebo. These receptors all stem from a person aged 18-65 years who received the Ad26.COV2.S COVID-19 vaccine or a placebo.

Here the CDR3 reads CATRQGQNEKLFF. The CDR3 DNA sequence: TGTGCCACTCGTCAGGGACAGAATGAAAAACTGTTTTTT. This chain connects TRBV12-3 or TRBV12-4 to TRBJ1-4; TRBD1 matches at 7 bases. The CDR3 extends over 13 amino acids. V shed 10 bases and J 5 bases; nucleotides not matched to a gene: 7.

The chain employs TRBV6-5 and TRBJ1-5; D is possibly TRBD1 (5 bases). The CDR3 consists of 14 residues. Germline V gene sequence: CDR1 MNHEY, CDR2 SVGAGI. V was pared by 6 bases and J by 2 bases, with 11 bases between. The CDR3 DNA sequence: TGTGCCAGCAGCCGAGACAGCCGCAATCAGCCCCAGCATTTT. It translates to CASSRDSRNQPQHF.

This clone turned up a few times. J is TRBJ1-2 and V is TRBV2; D possibly corresponds to TRBD1 (5 bases). With 9 bases removed from V and 7 bases from J, the gap between germline ends came to 21 bases. The CDR3 has 14 amino acids. Germline values: CDR1 SNHLY, CDR2 FYNNEI. CDR3 amino acids: CARQATYSSGGYTF. Written as DNA, the CDR3 is TGTGCCAGACAGGCTACCTATTCATCTGGTGGCTACACCTTC.

The chain carries TRBV11-1 and TRBJ1-1, with D tentatively TRBD1 (6 bases). Germline CDR1 and CDR2: SGHAT and FQDESV (reference sequence). The CDR3 covers 15 residues. V gave up 2 bases and J gave up 4 bases, with 14 bases separating them. CDR3 in amino acids: CASSLSRGAGTEAFF. As DNA, the CDR3 is TGTGCCAGCAGCTTATCGCGGGGGGCGGGCACTGAAGCTTTCTTT.

The rearrangement uses TRBV27 and TRBJ1-2; no firm D call. V was cut by 5 bases and J by 3 bases, with 16 bases left in between. The length of the CDR3 is 15 residues. In germline, CDR1 is MNHEY, CDR2 SMNVEV (reference sequence). For the CDR3, the DNA is TGTGCCAGCAGTGGTGGGATGCGAGGTCACTATGGCTACACCTTC. As protein: CASSGGMRGHYGYTF.